The present TCR beta chain was sequenced within a study of T cell repertoires in cytomegalovirus infection. From germline, CDR1 is SGHVS and CDR2 FQNEAQ. The CDR3 extends over 18 amino acids. V shed 6 bases and J 6 bases; nucleotides not matched to a gene: 12. To note about this clonotype: Its antigen is unknown.

One entry per CDR3 protein, called by TCRdb with MiXCR from the reads. The data hold fewer than 1,000,000 distinct CDR3 sequences, with less than 40% observed a single time. The sample consisted of cultured CD8+ T cells from PBMCs, taken from culture after CMV antigen stimulation. The chain combines TRBV7-8 with TRBJ2-3; TRBD2 matches 16 bases. This TCR derives from a human donor in good health (CMV status not recorded). Some clones in this sample may be carry-over from other donors' samples. The CDR3 here is CASSQGTSGGADADTQYF. The CDR3, as DNA: TGTGCCAGCAGTCAAGGGACTAGCGGGGGGGCCGACGCGGATACGCAGTATTTT. Using reference TRBV7-8 and TRBJ2-3 for the parts outside the CDR3, the full variable domain is GAGVSQSPRYKVAKRGQDVALRCDPISGHVSLFWYQQALGQGPEFLTYFQNEAQLDKSGLPSDRFFAERPEGSVSTLKIQRTQQEDSAVYLCASSQGTSGGADADTQYFGPGTRLTVL.